This T cell receptor (beta chain) was recovered during a study of CD8+CD57+ T cells in acquired aplastic anemia. At the level of the study: The average for DNA from sorted CD4+ and CD8+ cells was 3 to 4 ug. General study points: The number of CD8+ CDR3 sequences shared by patients and controls was twenty-nine.

Regarding this clonotype: Its antigen is still unknown.

TCR beta VDJ and CDR3 were profiled, and genomic DNA was the template. Each CDR3 protein is one row after TCRdb ran MiXCR on the reads. The table lists roughly 500,000 distinct CDR3 sequences, over 25% of them singletons, with around 0.82% in the top ten. All sequencing subjects had displayed CD8+CD57+ cell expansion on flow cytometry. All participating patients were living with severe acquired aplastic anemia. The specimen was sorted CD4+, CD8+, or CD8+CD57+ T cells (not recorded which) from PBMCs. This TCR was recovered from a human donor with aplastic anemia.

CDR3 sequence (DNA): TGCAGTGCTGTCCGGGACAGGAGCACAGATACGCAGTATTTT. Its translation is CSAVRDRSTDTQYF. The chain joins TRBV20-1 to TRBJ2-3; 8 bases fit TRBD1. The CDR3 loop spans 14 amino acids. CDR1 and CDR2 from the germline V gene are DFQATT and SNEGSKA (reference sequence). J gave up 0 bases and V 5 bases, and 4 bases lay outside the gene matches.